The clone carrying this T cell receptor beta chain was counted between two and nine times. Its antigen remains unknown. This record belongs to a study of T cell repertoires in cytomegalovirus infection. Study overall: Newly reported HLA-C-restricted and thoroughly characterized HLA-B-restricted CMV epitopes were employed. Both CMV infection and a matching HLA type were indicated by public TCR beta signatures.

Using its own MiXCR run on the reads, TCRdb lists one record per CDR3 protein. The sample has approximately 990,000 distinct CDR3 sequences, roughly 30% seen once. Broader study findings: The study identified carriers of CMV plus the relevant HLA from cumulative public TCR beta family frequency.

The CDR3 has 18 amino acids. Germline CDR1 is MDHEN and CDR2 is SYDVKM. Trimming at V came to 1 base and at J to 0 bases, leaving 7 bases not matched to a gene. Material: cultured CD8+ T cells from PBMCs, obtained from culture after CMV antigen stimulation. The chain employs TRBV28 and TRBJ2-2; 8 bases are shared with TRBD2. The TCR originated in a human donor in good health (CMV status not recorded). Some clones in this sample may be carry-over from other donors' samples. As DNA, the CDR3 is TGTGCCAGCAGTTTATATGTCGGCGGGGGGTCGAACACCGGGGAGCTGTTTTTT. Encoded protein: CASSLYVGGGSNTGELFF.